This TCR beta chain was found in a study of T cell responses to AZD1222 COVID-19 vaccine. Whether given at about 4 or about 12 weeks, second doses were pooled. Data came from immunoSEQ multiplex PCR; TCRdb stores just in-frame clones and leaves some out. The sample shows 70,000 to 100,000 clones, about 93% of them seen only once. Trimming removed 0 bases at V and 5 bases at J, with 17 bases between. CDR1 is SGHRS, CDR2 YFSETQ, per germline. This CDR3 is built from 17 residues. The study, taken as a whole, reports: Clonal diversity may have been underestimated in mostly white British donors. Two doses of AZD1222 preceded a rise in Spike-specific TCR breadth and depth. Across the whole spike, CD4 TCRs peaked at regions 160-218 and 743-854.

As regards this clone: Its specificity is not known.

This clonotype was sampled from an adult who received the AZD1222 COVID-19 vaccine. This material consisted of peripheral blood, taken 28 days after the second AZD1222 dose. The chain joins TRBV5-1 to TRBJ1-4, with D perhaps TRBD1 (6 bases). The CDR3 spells CASSLEPGAAGNEKLFF. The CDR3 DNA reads TGCGCCAGCAGCTTGGAGCCGGGGGCAGCGGGGAATGAAAAACTGTTTTTT.